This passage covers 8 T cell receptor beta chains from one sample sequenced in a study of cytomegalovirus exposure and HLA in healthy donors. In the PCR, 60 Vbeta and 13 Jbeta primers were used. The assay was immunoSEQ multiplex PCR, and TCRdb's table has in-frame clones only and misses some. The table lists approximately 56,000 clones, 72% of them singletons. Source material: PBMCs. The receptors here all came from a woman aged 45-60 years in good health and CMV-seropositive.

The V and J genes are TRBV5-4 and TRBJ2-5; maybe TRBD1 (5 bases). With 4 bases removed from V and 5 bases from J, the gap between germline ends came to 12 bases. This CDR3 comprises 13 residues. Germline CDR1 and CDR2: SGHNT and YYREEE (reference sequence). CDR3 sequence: CASSDWGRETQYF. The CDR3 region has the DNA TGTGCCAGCAGCGATTGGGGCCGGGAGACCCAGTACTTC.

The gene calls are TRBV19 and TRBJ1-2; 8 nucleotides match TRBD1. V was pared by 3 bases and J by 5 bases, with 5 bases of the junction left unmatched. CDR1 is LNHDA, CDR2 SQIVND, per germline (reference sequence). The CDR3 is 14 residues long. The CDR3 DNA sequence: TGTGCCAGTAGTATCGGACAGGGAATGTATGGCTACACCTTC. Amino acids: CASSIGQGMYGYTF. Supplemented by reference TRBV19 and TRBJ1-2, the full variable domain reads DGGITQSPKYLFRKEGQNVTLSCEQNLNHDAMYWYRQDPGQGLRLIYYSQIVNDFQKGDIAEGYSVSREKKESFPLTVTSAQKNPTAFYLCASSIGQGMYGYTFGSGTRLTVV.

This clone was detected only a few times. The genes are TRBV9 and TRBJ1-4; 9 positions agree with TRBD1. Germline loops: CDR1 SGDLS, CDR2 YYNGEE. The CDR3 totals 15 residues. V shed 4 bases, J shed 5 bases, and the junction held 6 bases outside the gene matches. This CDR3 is CASSSYGTGNEKLFF. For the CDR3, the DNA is TGTGCCAGCAGCTCCTATGGGACAGGGAATGAAAAACTGTTTTTT.

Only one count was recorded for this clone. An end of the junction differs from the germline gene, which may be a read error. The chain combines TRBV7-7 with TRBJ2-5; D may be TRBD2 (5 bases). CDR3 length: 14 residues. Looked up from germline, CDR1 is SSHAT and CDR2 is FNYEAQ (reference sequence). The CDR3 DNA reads TGTGCTAGCAGCTTCATTCATGGCGGGGAGACCCAGTACTTC. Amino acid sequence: CASSFIHGGETQYF. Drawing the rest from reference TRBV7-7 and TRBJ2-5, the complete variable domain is GAGVSQSPRYKVTKRGQDVTLRCDPISSHATLYWYQQALGQGPEFLTYFNYEAQPDKSGLPSDRFSAERPEGSISTLTIQRTEQRDSAMYRCASSFIHGGETQYFGPGTRLLVL.

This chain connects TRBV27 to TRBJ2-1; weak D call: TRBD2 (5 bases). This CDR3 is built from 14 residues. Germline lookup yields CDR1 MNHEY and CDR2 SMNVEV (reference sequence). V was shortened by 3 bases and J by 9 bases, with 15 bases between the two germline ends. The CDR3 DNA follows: TGTGCCAGCAGTTTTAGGCAGAGGGTGGCTGAGCAGTTCTTC. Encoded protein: CASSFRQRVAEQFF.

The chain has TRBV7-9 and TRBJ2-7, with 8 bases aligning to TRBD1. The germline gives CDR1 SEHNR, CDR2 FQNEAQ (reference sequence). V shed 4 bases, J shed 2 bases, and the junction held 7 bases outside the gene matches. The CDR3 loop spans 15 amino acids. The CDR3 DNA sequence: TGTGCCAGCAGCTCGGGGGACAGGTATACCTACGAGCAGTACTTC. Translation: CASSSGDRYTYEQYF. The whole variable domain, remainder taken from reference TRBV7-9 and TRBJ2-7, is DTGVSQNPRHKITKRGQNVTFRCDPISEHNRLYWYRQTLGQGPEFLTYFQNEAQLEKSRLLSDRFSAERPKGSFSTLEIQRTEQGDSAMYLCASSSGDRYTYEQYFGPGTRLTVT.

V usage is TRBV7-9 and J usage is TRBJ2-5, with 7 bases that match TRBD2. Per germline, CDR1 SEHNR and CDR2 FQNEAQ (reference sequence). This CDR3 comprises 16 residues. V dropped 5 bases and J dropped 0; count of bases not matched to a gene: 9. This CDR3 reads CASSAGTTLYQETQYF. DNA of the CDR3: TGTGCCAGCAGCGCCGGGACTACCCTGTACCAAGAGACCCAGTACTTC.

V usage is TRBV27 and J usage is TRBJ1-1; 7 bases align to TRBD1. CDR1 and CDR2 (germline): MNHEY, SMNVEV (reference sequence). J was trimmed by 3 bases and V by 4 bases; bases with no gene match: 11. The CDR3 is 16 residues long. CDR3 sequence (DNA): TGTGCCAGCAGTTCCCGACAGGGCCGAGGGTACACTGAAGCTTTCTTT. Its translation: CASSSRQGRGYTEAFF.